The 13 T cell receptor beta chains below come from one sample, sequenced in a study of CXCR3-negative and CXCR3-positive naive CD8 T cells. Each TRB cDNA library was prepared by 5' RACE (with UMI labels). TCRdb re-called the 5' RACE reads, yielding one record per CDR3 amino acid sequence without DNA. The sample includes more than 45,000 distinct CDR3 sequences. What was sequenced was memory CD8+ T cells from blood. The receptors come from a human donor in good health. Some clones in this sample may be carry-over from other donors' samples.

The chain employs TRBV5-1 and TRBJ2-1; TCRdb's D gene call, TRBD1, goes unchecked for lack of DNA. CDR1 is SGHRS, CDR2 YFSETQ, per germline. The CDR3 loop spans 15 amino acids. CDR3 in amino acids: CASSTGTGEFNEQFF.

The J gene is TRBJ2-5, the V gene TRBV12-3 or TRBV12-4; lacking DNA, the TRBD1 call made by TCRdb goes unchecked. This CDR3 has 14 amino acids. CDR3 sequence: CASRSSGGAQTQYF.

The chain has TRBV20-1 and TRBJ2-1; TCRdb's D gene call, TRBD2, goes unchecked for lack of DNA. From germline, CDR1 is DFQATT and CDR2 SNEGSKA (reference sequence). The CDR3 has 14 amino acids. CDR3 sequence reads: CSARGAGEYNEQFF.

The chain couples TRBV20-1 to TRBJ2-3. Germline CDR1 and CDR2: DFQATT and SNEGSKA (reference sequence). The CDR3 spans 16 residues. This chain's CDR3 is CSAHITSGTYTDTQYF.

The V and J genes are TRBV12-3 or TRBV12-4 and TRBJ1-4; TCRdb designates TRBD1, a call that cannot be tested without DNA. The CDR3 sequence is 17 residues long. CDR3: CASSLGPGGDEYEKLFF.

The CDR3 loop is CASSAGQGTDTQYF. The rearrangement joins TRBV6-4 to TRBJ2-3; TCRdb's D gene call, TRBD1, goes unchecked for lack of DNA. Per germline, CDR1 MRHNA and CDR2 SNTAGT. The length of the CDR3 is 14 residues.

V and J are TRBV29-1 and TRBJ2-1. CDR1 is SQVTM, CDR2 ANQGSEA, per germline. This CDR3 is 16 amino acids long. The CDR3 loop reads CSVVREEGSSYNEQFF.

The chain recombines TRBV3-1 with TRBJ2-2; checking the TCRdb D call of TRBD1 is not possible without DNA. The germline CDR1 and CDR2 sequences are LGHDT and YNNKEL (reference sequence). The CDR3 totals 17 residues. The CDR3 is CASSKGRDRGTAGELFF.

The V call is TRBV11-2, the J call TRBJ2-1; TCRdb designates TRBD2, a call that cannot be tested without DNA. This CDR3 spans 15 amino acids. Per germline, CDR1 SGHAT and CDR2 FQNNGV. CDR3 sequence: CASSWLADPNNEQFF.

V gene TRBV7-6 combines with J gene TRBJ2-7; the D gene TCRdb calls, TRBD1, cannot be checked with no DNA. Germline CDR1 reads SGHVS; CDR2 reads FNYEAQ. The CDR3 spans 13 residues. This CDR3 is CASSLVGGDEQYF.

J is TRBJ2-1 and V is TRBV5-1; TCRdb indicates TRBD2, and absent DNA this call remains unverified. The CDR3 runs 15 residues. CDR1 is SGHRS, CDR2 YFSETQ, per germline. CDR3: CASSLVSGGFNEQFF.

This rearrangement joins TRBV7-9 to TRBJ2-7; the D call from TCRdb, TRBD2, cannot be confirmed without DNA. Germline V CDR1 and CDR2: SEHNR, FQNEAQ (reference sequence). The CDR3 runs 15 residues. The CDR3 loop is CASSLLAGGGYEQYF.

The CDR3 region is CASSFRTDTLTQYF. J is TRBJ2-3 and V is TRBV7-9. The CDR3 sequence is 14 residues long. Germline CDR1 and CDR2: SEHNR and FQNEAQ (reference sequence).